A single sample is the source of the 21 T cell receptor beta chains below, sequenced in a study of shared clonotypes between healthy human individuals. Naive-designated CD8 cells lacked CD45RO, were positively enriched for CCR7, and omitted terminally differentiated effector memory CD45RA+ cells. Here immunoSEQ multiplex PCR was the method, and the copy in TCRdb shows in-frame clones only, minus some. This repertoire shows roughly 2,000,000 clones, around 93% found once; its top ten account for around 1.7%. Sequenced input: naive CD8+ T cells from PBMCs. The receptors stem from a man aged 18-30 years in good health. Some clones in this sample may be carry-over from other donors' samples.

The rearrangement links TRBV19 to TRBJ1-5, with D possibly matching TRBD1 (5 bases). The CDR3 loop spans 13 amino acids. V lost 5 bases and J lost 7, with 12 bases in between. Germline assignment: CDR1 LNHDA and CDR2 SQIVND (reference sequence). DNA for the CDR3: TGTGCCAGTAGTTGGGACCCGCAACAGCCCCAGCATTTT. Its protein product is CASSWDPQQPQHF.

The CDR3 loop is CAAGNSYEQYF. Here the CDR3 DNA reads TGTGCCGCCGGAAACTCCTACGAGCAGTACTTC. V gene TRBV7-3 combines with J gene TRBJ2-7; D uncertain. V was trimmed by 11 bases and J by 0 bases, leaving 8 bases between them. From germline, CDR1 is SGHTA and CDR2 FQGTGA. This CDR3 contains 11 residues. The complete variable domain, with remaining parts taken from reference TRBV7-3 and TRBJ2-7, reads GAGVSQTPSNKVTEKGKYVELRCDPISGHTALYWYRQSLGQGPEFLIYFQGTGAADDSGLPNDRFFAVRPEGSVSTLKIQRTERGDSAVYLCAAGNSYEQYFGPGTRLTVT.

This rearrangement joins TRBV7-9 to TRBJ1-1; D remains unclear. The CDR3 length is 11 residues. Germline assignment: CDR1 SEHNR and CDR2 FQNEAQ (reference sequence). V was trimmed by 5 bases and J by 7 bases, leaving 8 bases between them. As DNA, the CDR3 is TGTGCCAGCAGCCAGGCCGGTGAAGCTTTCTTT. Translating gives CASSQAGEAFF.

The chain uses TRBV7-9 and TRBJ2-3; D not resolved. CDR1 is SEHNR, CDR2 FQNEAQ, per germline (reference sequence). CDR3 length equals 15 residues. V was shortened by 2 bases and J by 0 bases, with 9 bases between the two germline ends. The CDR3 DNA reads TGTGCCAGCAGCTTAACGGCGCTTAGCACAGATACGCAGTATTTT. Translating it yields CASSLTALSTDTQYF.

This clone was picked up one time. The rearrangement links TRBV13 to TRBJ2-5; D gene unclear. The CDR3 runs 12 residues. V was cut by 4 bases and J by 5 bases, with 8 bases left in between. The germline V gene encodes CDR1 PRHDT and CDR2 FYEKMQ (reference sequence). CDR3 coding DNA: TGTGCCAGCAGCTATCGAATGGAGACCCAGTACTTC. It is translated as CASSYRMETQYF.

This chain links TRBV18 with TRBJ2-4; D remains ambiguous. Deletions cut 2 bases from V and 0 bases from J, with 17 bases between. Germline CDR1 KGHSH, CDR2 LQKENI. This CDR3 is built from 18 residues. The CDR3 sequence: CASSPVNNSSLAKNIQYF. The CDR3 DNA reads TGTGCCAGCTCACCAGTAAACAACTCCTCCTTAGCCAAAAACATTCAGTACTTC.

This clone was observed a single time. The chain couples TRBV2 to TRBJ2-7; TRBD2 matches 13 bases. The V segment lost 6 bases and the J segment 2 bases; nucleotides outside the gene matches: 4. This CDR3 has 15 residues. The germline V gene has CDR1 SNHLY and CDR2 FYNNEI. The CDR3 nucleotides read TGTGCCAGCAGGGGGACTAGCGGGGCTCCCTACGAGCAGTACTTC. Its protein product is CASRGTSGAPYEQYF. The full variable domain, its missing parts supplied by reference TRBV2 and TRBJ2-7, is EPEVTQTPSHQVTQMGQEVILRCVPISNHLYFYWYRQILGQKVEFLVSFYNNEISEKSEIFDDQFSVERPDGSNFTLKIRSTKLEDSAMYFCASRGTSGAPYEQYFGPGTRLTVT.

The V and J genes are TRBV27 and TRBJ2-3; unclear D gene. The CDR3 has 16 amino acids. CDR1 is MNHEY, CDR2 SMNVEV, per germline (reference sequence). V shed 4 bases and J shed 2 bases, with 16 bases lying between them. CDR3 amino acids: CASSSRGEELTDTQYF. The CDR3, as DNA: TGTGCCAGCAGTTCGCGTGGCGAGGAACTCACAGATACGCAGTATTTT.

The J gene is TRBJ2-4, the V gene TRBV6-1; no reliable D call. Germline V gene lookup returns CDR1 MNHNS and CDR2 SASEGT. The length of the CDR3 is 10 residues. V shed 5 bases and J shed 14 bases, with 10 bases lying between them. DNA of the CDR3: TGTGCCAGCAGTTCAGACACGGAGTACTTC. Amino acids: CASSSDTEYF.

Worth noting for this clone: Distinct nucleotide sequences in the sample also encode this CDR3. The chain recombines TRBV27 with TRBJ1-1; possible D gene TRBD1, 5 bases. The CDR3 totals 14 residues. Germline V gives CDR1 MNHEY, CDR2 SMNVEV (reference sequence). V was clipped by 3 bases and J by 1 base, with 9 bases between them. CDR3 nucleotides: TGTGCCAGCAGTTTTAGGCAGGGGAACACTGAAGCTTTCTTT. It encodes CASSFRQGNTEAFF.

The chain joins TRBV11-2 to TRBJ2-1, with 12 nucleotides matching TRBD2. The trim removed 0 bases at V and 6 bases at J, leaving 3 bases unmatched. The length of the CDR3 is 16 residues. Per germline, CDR1 SGHAT and CDR2 FQNNGV. In DNA, the CDR3 is TGTGCCAGCAGCTTAGAGCTAGCGGGAGGGTCCAATGAGCAGTTCTTC. Protein: CASSLELAGGSNEQFF. Full variable domain (outside the CDR3, taken from reference TRBV11-2 and TRBJ2-1): EAGVAQSPRYKIIEKRQSVAFWCNPISGHATLYWYQQILGQGPKLLIQFQNNGVVDDSQLPKDRFSAERLKGVDSTLKIQPAKLEDSAVYLCASSLELAGGSNEQFFGPGTRLTVL.

J is TRBJ2-7 and V is TRBV5-1; 8 bases are a match to TRBD1. Trimming cost V 2 bases and J 3 bases; bases outside gene matches: 4. Per the germline V gene, CDR1 is SGHRS and CDR2 is YFSETQ. The CDR3 has 14 amino acids. CDR3 protein: CASSFSGGIYEQYF. CDR3 sequence (DNA): TGCGCCAGCAGCTTCTCAGGGGGCATCTACGAGCAGTACTTC.

This sequence joins TRBV7-9 and TRBJ2-1; 7 nucleotides align to TRBD2. V trimming: 5 bases; J trimming: 8 bases; junction bases outside the gene matches: 0. Germline CDR1 is SEHNR and CDR2 is FQNEAQ (reference sequence). The CDR3 has 11 amino acids. The CDR3 DNA reads TGTGCCAGCAGCGGGGGGGATGAGCAGTTCTTC. This gives the protein CASSGGDEQFF.

This clone occurred once. V and J are TRBV4-1 and TRBJ2-7; 10 bases align to TRBD1. This CDR3 contains 15 residues. Germline-derived CDR1 and CDR2 are MGHRA and YSYEKL. V lost 2 bases and J lost 0; bases outside the gene matches: 1. CDR3 in DNA: TGCGCCAGCAGCCAATGGACAGGGGGCTCCTACGAGCAGTACTTC. Protein: CASSQWTGGSYEQYF.

The CDR3, as DNA: TGCAGCGTTGATGCAGGGGCCGTCATCCAAGAGACCCAGTACTTC. Translated: CSVDAGAVIQETQYF. V gene TRBV29-1 combines with J gene TRBJ2-5, with D possibly matching TRBD1 (6 bases). V lost 3 bases, J lost 1 base, and 15 bases lay in between. The CDR3 length is 15 residues. CDR1 is SQVTM and CDR2 is ANQGSEA in the germline V gene.

The chain has TRBV27 and TRBJ2-7; D perhaps matches TRBD2 (5 bases). The CDR3 covers 14 residues. V was pared by 3 bases and J by 3 bases, with 12 bases between. Germline lookup yields CDR1 MNHEY and CDR2 SMNVEV (reference sequence). CDR3 bases: TGTGCCAGCAGTTTTTTAGTCGGGGACTACGAGCAGTACTTC. Its translation: CASSFLVGDYEQYF.

This chain links TRBV10-3 with TRBJ2-7; D is possibly TRBD1 or TRBD2 (5 bases each). Between the trimmed V and J ends, which lost 4 bases and 5 bases, there was a span of 15 bases. The CDR3 length is 14 residues. Germline loops: CDR1 ENHRY, CDR2 SYGVKD. CDR3 nucleotide sequence: TGTGCCATCAGTGCCTCCGGGGCAGAGGACGAGCAGTACTTC. As protein: CAISASGAEDEQYF.

The genes are TRBV27 and TRBJ2-7; TRBD1 matches 7 bases. V dropped 1 base and J dropped 0; count of bases not matched to a gene: 3. Germline-derived CDR1 and CDR2 are MNHEY and SMNVEV (reference sequence). The CDR3 runs to 15 residues. CDR3 sequence reads: CASSLYRDSSYEQYF. Here the CDR3 DNA reads TGTGCCAGCAGTTTATATCGGGACAGCTCCTACGAGCAGTACTTC.

V is TRBV11-2 and J is TRBJ2-3; no definite D call. The CDR3 extends over 12 amino acids. Germline loops: CDR1 SGHAT, CDR2 FQNNGV. Deletions cut 2 bases from V and 3 bases from J, with 3 bases between. The CDR3: CASSLITDTQYF. In DNA, the CDR3 is TGTGCCAGCAGCTTAATTACAGATACGCAGTATTTT.

The chain uses TRBV27 and TRBJ1-5; tentatively, D is TRBD1 (6 bases). CDR3 size: 14 residues. Trimming left V 4 bases short and J 5 bases short, with 12 bases between. CDR1 and CDR2 from the germline V gene are MNHEY and SMNVEV (reference sequence). In nucleotides, the CDR3 is TGTGCCAGCAGTTACAGGGCACCCGATCAGCCCCAGCATTTT. Translation gives CASSYRAPDQPQHF.

The chain combines TRBV11-2 with TRBJ2-1; perhaps TRBD1 as D (6 bases). The CDR3 runs to 14 residues. Germline V CDR1 and CDR2: SGHAT, FQNNGV. V was clipped by 7 bases and J by 5 bases, with 15 bases between them. The DNA for the CDR3 is TGTGCCAGCATGGGGACACGAAGGAACAATGAGCAGTTCTTC. Translated, it gives CASMGTRRNNEQFF. The full variable domain, with the rest looked up from reference TRBV11-2 and TRBJ2-1, is EAGVAQSPRYKIIEKRQSVAFWCNPISGHATLYWYQQILGQGPKLLIQFQNNGVVDDSQLPKDRFSAERLKGVDSTLKIQPAKLEDSAVYLCASMGTRRNNEQFFGPGTRLTVL.